One and the same sample provided the 5 T cell receptor beta chains below, sequenced in a study of sequential checkpoint blockade in melanoma. The treatment was: randomized to nivolumab then ipilimumab (arm A) or the reverse (arm B). Produced via immunoSEQ multiplex PCR; TCRdb's table is partial and in-frame only. This repertoire shows about 27,000 clones, 60% to 85% found once; its top ten account for about an eighth. The specimen comprised CD8+ T cells sorted from blood (inferred from file names), sampled from a patient given nivolumab and ipilimumab in sequence. These receptors all stem from a human donor with melanoma.

The chain has TRBV14 and TRBJ2-5; 12 positions match TRBD1. The J call may be faulty, since TRBJ2-7 better matches the DNA end. Germline CDR1 reads SGHDN; CDR2 reads FVKESK. The length of the CDR3 is 14 residues. The CDR3 region is CASSEGQGAYEQYF. The CDR3 DNA is TGTGCCAGCAGCGAGGGACAGGGGGCTTACGAGCAGTACTTC.

This clone was seen more than once but under ten times. The chain uses TRBV5-4 and TRBJ2-1, with 7 bases identical to TRBD1. Germline V gene sequence: CDR1 SGHNT, CDR2 YYREEE (reference sequence). CDR3 size: 14 residues. Trimming at V came to 6 bases and at J to 1 base, leaving 4 bases not matched to a gene. CDR3 protein: CASIGQESYNEQFF. The CDR3 coding sequence is TGTGCCAGCATCGGACAGGAATCCTACAATGAGCAGTTCTTC.

V and J are TRBV6-5 and TRBJ2-1; D unresolved. The CDR3 spans 13 residues. V lost 0 bases to trimming and J lost 8 bases, with 8 bases between them. Germline loops: CDR1 MNHEY, CDR2 SVGAGI. DNA for the CDR3: TGTGCCAGCAGTTACTCGAGTTCCTATGAGCAGTTCTTC. Protein: CASSYSSSYEQFF.

The sample holds a few counts of this clone. J is TRBJ2-7 and V is TRBV30; D call uncertain. This CDR3 is built from 12 residues. Deletions cut 4 bases from V and 3 bases from J, with 10 bases between. Looked up from germline, CDR1 is GTSNPN and CDR2 is SVGIG (reference sequence). The CDR3 bases are TGTGCCTGGACAGAAGGCGGCTACGAGCAGTACTTC. It encodes CAWTEGGYEQYF. Full variable domain (remainder filled in from reference TRBV30 and TRBJ2-7): SQTIHQWPATLVQPVGSPLSLECTVEGTSNPNLYWYRQAAGRGLQLLFYSVGIGQISSEVPQNLSASRPQDRQFILSSKKLLLSDSGFYLCAWTEGGYEQYFGPGTRLTVT.

This clone was counted once. The chain has TRBV5-1 and TRBJ1-1; no clear D gene. Germline V gene lookup returns CDR1 SGHRS and CDR2 YFSETQ. Trimming shortened V by 4 bases and J by 1 base, and 11 bases separated the two germline ends. CDR3 length: 14 amino acids. CDR3 amino acids: CASSRAGGNTEAFF. CDR3 DNA sequence: TGCGCCAGCAGCCGGGCCGGAGGGAACACTGAAGCTTTCTTT.